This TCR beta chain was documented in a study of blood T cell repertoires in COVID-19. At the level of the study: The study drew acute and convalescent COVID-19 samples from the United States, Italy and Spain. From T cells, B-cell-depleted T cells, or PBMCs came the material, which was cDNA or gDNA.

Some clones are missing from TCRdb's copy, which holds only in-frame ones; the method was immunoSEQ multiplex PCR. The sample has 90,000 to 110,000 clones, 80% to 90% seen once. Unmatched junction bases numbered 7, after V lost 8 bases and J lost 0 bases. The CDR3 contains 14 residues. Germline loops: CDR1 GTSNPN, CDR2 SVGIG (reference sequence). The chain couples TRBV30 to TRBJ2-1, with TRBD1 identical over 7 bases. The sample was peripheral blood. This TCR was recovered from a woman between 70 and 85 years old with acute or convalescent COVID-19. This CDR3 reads CAGYRGSSYNEQFF. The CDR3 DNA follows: TGTGCCGGCTACAGGGGTAGCTCCTACAATGAGCAGTTCTTC.